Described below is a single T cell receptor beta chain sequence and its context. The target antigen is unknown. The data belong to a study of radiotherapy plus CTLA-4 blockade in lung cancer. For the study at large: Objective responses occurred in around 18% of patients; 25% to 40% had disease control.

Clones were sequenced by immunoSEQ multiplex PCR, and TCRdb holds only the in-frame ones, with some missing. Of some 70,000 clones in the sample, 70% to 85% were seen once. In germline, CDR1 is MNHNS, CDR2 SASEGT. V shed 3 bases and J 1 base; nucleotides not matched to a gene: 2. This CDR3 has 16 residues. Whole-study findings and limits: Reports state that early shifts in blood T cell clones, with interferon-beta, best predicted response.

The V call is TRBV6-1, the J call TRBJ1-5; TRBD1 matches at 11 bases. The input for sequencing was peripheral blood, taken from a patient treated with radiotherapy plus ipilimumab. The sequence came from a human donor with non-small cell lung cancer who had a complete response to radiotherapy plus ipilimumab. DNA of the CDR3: TGTGCCAGCAGTGACCGGGACAGGGGGAGCAATCAGCCCCAGCATTTT. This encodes CASSDRDRGSNQPQHF.